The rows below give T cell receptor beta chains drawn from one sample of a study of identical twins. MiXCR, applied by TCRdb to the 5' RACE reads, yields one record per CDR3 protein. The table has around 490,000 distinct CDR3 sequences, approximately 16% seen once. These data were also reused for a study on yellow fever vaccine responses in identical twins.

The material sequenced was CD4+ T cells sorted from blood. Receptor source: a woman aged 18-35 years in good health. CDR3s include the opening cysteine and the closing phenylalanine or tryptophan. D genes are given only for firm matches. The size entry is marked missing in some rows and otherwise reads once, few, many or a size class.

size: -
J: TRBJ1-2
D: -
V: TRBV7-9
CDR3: CASSLETVSGYTF
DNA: TGTGCCAGCAGCTTAGAAACGGTTTCTGGCTACACCTTC

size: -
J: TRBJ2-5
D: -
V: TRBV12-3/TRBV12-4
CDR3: CASTSWGTQYF
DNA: TGTGCCAGCACCTCTTGGGGGACCCAGTACTTC

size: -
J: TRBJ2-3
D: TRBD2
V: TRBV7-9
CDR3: CASSLHGTSGLNTQYF
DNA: TGTGCCAGCAGCTTGCACGGGACTAGCGGATTGAATACGCAGTATTTT

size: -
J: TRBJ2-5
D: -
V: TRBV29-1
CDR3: CSVVSLSEETQYF
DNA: TGCAGCGTTGTTTCACTTTCGGAAGAGACCCAGTACTTC

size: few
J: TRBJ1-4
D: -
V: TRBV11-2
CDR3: CASSLVPGTHEKLFF
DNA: TGTGCCAGCAGCTTAGTCCCGGGGACCCATGAAAAACTGTTTTTT

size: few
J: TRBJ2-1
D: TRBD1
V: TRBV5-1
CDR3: CASSLVLPGGLNEQFF
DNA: TGCGCCAGCAGCTTGGTGTTGCCAGGGGGTCTCAATGAGCAGTTCTTC

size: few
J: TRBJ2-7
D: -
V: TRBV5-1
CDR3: CASWDRKRSYEQYF
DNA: TGCGCCAGCTGGGACCGTAAGCGCTCCTACGAGCAGTACTTC

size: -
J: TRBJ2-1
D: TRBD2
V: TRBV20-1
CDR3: CIARGVTSGSINEQFF
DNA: TGCATTGCTAGGGGGGTGACTAGCGGGAGTATAAATGAGCAGTTCTTC

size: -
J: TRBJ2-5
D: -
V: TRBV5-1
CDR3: CASTTSGVQETQYF
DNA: TGCGCCAGCACCACTTCGGGGGTGCAAGAGACCCAGTACTTC

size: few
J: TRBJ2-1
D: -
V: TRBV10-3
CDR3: CAISEDPNYEQFF
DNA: TGTGCCATCAGTGAGGACCCTAACTATGAGCAGTTCTTC

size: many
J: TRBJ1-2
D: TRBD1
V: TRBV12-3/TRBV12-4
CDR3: CASSPRTGDGYTF
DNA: TGTGCCAGCAGTCCCCGGACAGGGGACGGCTACACCTTC

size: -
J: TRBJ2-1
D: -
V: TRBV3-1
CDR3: CASSRVRGLSYNEQFF
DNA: TGTGCCAGCAGCCGAGTACGGGGGTTGTCCTACAATGAGCAGTTCTTC

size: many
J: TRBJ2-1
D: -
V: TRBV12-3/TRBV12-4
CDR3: CASSRGGSSYNEQFF
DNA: TGTGCCAGCAGTAGAGGGGGGAGCTCCTACAATGAGCAGTTCTTC

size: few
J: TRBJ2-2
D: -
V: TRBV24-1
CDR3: CATSDRSRDILNTGELFF
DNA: TGTGCCACCAGTGACCGGTCCCGGGACATCCTGAACACCGGGGAGCTGTTTTTT

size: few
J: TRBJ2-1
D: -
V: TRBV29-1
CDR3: CSVDGVGGGTISYNEQFF
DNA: TGCAGCGTTGATGGCGTGGGTGGGGGGACCATCTCCTACAATGAGCAGTTCTTC

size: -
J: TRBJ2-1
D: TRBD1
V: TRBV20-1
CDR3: CSARAGTAVNEQFF
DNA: TGCAGTGCTAGAGCCGGGACAGCAGTCAATGAGCAGTTCTTC

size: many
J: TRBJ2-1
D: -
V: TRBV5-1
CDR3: CASSLGSDQGEQFF
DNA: TGCGCCAGCAGCTTGGGTTCGGATCAAGGTGAGCAGTTCTTC

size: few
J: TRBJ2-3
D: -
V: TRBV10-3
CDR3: CAISESGIGGGTDTQYF
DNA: TGTGCCATCAGTGAGTCCGGTATTGGGGGCGGCACAGATACGCAGTATTTT

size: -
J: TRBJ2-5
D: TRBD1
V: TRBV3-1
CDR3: CASSQRTGASGETQYF
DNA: TGTGCCAGCAGCCAAAGGACAGGGGCCTCCGGGGAGACCCAGTACTTC

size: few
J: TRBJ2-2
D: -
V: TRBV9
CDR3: CASSVVGVLTGELFF
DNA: TGTGCCAGCAGCGTAGTCGGGGTACTCACCGGGGAGCTGTTTTTT

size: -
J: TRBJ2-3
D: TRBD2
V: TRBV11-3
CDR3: CASSLAGLAGPTDTQYF
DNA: TGTGCCAGCAGCTTAGCGGGACTAGCGGGCCCCACAGATACGCAGTATTTT

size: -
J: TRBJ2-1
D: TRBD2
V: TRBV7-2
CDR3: CASSFPRLAGYAHEQFF
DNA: TGTGCCAGCAGCTTTCCCAGACTAGCGGGATATGCCCATGAGCAGTTCTTC

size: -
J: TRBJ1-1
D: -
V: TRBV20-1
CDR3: CSARAQGNTEAFF
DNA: TGCAGTGCTAGAGCGCAGGGGAACACTGAAGCTTTCTTT

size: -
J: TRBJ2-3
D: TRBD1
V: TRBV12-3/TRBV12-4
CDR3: CASSYHFSGQGIRTDTQYF
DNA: TGTGCCAGCAGTTACCACTTCTCGGGACAGGGAATAAGGACAGATACGCAGTATTTT

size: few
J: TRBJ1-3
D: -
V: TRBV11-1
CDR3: CASSSSDRAGNTIYF
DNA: TGTGCCAGCAGTTCCTCGGACAGAGCCGGAAACACCATATATTTT

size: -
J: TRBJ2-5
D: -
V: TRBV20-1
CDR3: CSARARGQETQYF
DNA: TGCAGTGCTAGGGCGCGGGGCCAAGAGACCCAGTACTTC

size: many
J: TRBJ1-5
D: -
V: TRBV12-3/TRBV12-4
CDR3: CASSSGVGNQPQHF
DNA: TGTGCCAGCAGTTCCGGGGTTGGCAATCAGCCCCAGCATTTT

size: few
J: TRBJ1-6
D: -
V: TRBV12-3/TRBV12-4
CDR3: CASSLGQGGPPLHF
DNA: TGTGCCAGCAGTTTGGGTCAGGGTGGGCCACCCCTCCACTTT

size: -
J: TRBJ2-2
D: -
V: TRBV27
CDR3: CASSSLTGLNTGELFF
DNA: TGTGCCAGCAGTTCCCTAACAGGGTTGAACACCGGGGAGCTGTTTTTT

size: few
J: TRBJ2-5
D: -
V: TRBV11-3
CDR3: CASSQQGGETQYF
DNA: TGTGCCAGCAGCCAACAGGGTGGGGAGACCCAGTACTTC

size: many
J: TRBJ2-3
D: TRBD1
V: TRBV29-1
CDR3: CSEGDRADTQYF
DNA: TGCAGCGAGGGGGACAGGGCAGATACGCAGTATTTT

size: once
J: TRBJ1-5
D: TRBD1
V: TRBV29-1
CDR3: CSVLDRGKPQHF
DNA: TGCAGCGTCCTCGACAGGGGAAAGCCCCAGCATTTT

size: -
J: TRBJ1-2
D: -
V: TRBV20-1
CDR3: CSAPKGVPNYGYTF
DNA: TGCAGTGCCCCGAAGGGGGTACCTAACTATGGCTACACCTTC

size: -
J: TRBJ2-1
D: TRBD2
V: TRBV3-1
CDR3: CACCSGTSGGISSYNEQFF
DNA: TGTGCCTGCTGCTCCGGGACTAGCGGGGGGATAAGCTCCTACAATGAGCAGTTCTTC

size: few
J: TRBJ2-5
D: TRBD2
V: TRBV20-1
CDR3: CSARAVTGTSGETQYF
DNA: TGCAGTGCTAGAGCCGTAACCGGGACTAGCGGTGAGACCCAGTACTTC

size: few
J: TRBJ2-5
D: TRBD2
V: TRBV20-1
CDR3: CSAPGLAGGVETQYF
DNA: TGCAGTGCCCCCGGACTAGCGGGGGGGGTAGAGACCCAGTACTTC

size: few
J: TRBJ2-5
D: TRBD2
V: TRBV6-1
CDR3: CASTSGGPRYETQYF
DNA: TGTGCCAGCACCTCGGGGGGGCCTCGGTATGAGACCCAGTACTTC

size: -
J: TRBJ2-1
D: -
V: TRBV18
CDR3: CASSPGAGGGVNEQFF
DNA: TGTGCCAGCTCACCCGGGGCAGGCGGCGGGGTTAATGAGCAGTTCTTC

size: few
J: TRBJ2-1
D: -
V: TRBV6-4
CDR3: CASSASISTGLTGRHFAYNEQFF
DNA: TGTGCCAGCAGTGCCTCCATCTCTACAGGCCTCACCGGGCGGCACTTTGCCTACAATGAGCAGTTCTTC

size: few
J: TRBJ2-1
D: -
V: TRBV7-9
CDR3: CASSRLPDQQFF
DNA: TGTGCCAGCAGCCGCCTCCCGGATCAGCAGTTCTTC

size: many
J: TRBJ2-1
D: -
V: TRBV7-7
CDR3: CASSLTTNNEQFF
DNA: TGTGCCAGCAGCTTAACGACCAACAATGAGCAGTTCTTC